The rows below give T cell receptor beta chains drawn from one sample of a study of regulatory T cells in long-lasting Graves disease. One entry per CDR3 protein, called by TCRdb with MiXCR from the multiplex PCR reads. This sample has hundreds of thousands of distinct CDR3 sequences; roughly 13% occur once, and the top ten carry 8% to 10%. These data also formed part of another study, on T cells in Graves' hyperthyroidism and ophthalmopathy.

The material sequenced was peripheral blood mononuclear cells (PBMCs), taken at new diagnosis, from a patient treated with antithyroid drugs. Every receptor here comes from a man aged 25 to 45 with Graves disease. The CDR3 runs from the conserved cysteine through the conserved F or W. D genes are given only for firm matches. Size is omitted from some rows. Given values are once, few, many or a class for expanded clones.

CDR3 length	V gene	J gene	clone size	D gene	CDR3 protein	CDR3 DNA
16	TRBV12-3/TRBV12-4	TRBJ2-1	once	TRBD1	CASSPGQGARSNEQFF	TGTGCCAGCAGCCCGGGACAGGGGGCGCGGTCCAATGAGCAGTTCTTC
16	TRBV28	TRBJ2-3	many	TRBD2	CASSPPTSGSSDTQYF	TGTGCCAGCAGCCCTCCGACTAGCGGGAGTTCGGATACGCAGTATTTT
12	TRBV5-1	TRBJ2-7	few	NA	CASSPRGYEQHF	TGCGCCAGCAGTCCCCGTGGCTACGAGCAGCACTTC
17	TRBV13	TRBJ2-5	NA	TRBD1	CASSGGRDVVGGETQYF	TGTGCCAGCTCAGGGGGCCGGGACGTAGTCGGGGGAGAGACCCAGTACTTC
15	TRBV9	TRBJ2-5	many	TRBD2	CASSAGLAGGETQYF	TGCGCCAGCAGTGCGGGACTAGCGGGAGGAGAGACCCAGTACTTC
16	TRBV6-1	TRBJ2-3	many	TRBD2	CASSETLGEGGGSQYF	TGTGCCAGCAGTGAAACCCTCGGGGAGGGAGGAGGGTCGCAGTATTTT
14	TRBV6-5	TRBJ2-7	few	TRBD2	CASSLLAGEHEQYF	TGTGCCAGCAGTTTACTAGCGGGAGAACACGAGCAGTACTTC
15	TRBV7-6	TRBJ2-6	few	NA	CATKGPNSGANVLTF	TGTGCCACCAAGGGTCCTAACTCTGGGGCCAACGTCCTGACTTTC
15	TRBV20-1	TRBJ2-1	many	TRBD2	CSPNSGTSSSDEQFF	TGCAGTCCCAACTCTGGGACTAGTTCGTCCGATGAGCAGTTCTTC
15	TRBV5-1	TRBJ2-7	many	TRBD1	CASSLWGQGSSEQYF	TGCGCCAGCAGTCTATGGGGACAGGGGTCCTCCGAGCAGTACTTC
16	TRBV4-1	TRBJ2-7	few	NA	CASSQDAESLPYEQYF	TGCGCCAGCAGCCAAGACGCCGAAAGCCTACCCTACGAGCAGTACTTC
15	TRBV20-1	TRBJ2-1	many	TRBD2	CSASHGTSEYNEQFF	TGCAGTGCTAGTCATGGGACTAGCGAGTACAATGAGCAGTTCTTC
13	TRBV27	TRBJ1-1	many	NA	CASSFGAGAEAFF	TGTGCCAGCAGTTTTGGCGCGGGGGCTGAAGCTTTCTTT
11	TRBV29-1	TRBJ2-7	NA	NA	CSVSRGREQYF	TGCAGCGTGAGCAGGGGCCGGGAGCAGTACTTC
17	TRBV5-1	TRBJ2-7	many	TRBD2	CASSLHGLAEDVYEQYF	TGCGCCAGCAGCTTGCACGGACTAGCGGAGGATGTCTACGAGCAGTACTTC
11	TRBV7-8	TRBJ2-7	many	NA	CASSVKYEQYF	TGTGCCAGCAGCGTAAAATACGAGCAGTACTTC
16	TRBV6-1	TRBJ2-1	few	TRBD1	CASSARTGGVNNEQSF	TGTGCCAGCAGCGCCCGGACAGGGGGCGTCAACAATGAGCAGTCCTTC
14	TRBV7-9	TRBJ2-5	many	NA	CASSHGLLGETQYF	TGTGCCAGCAGCCATGGTCTTTTGGGGGAGACCCAGTACTTC
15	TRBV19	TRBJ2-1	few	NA	CASSEASEIYNEQFF	TGTGCCAGTAGTGAGGCTAGCGAGATATACAATGAGCAGTTCTTC
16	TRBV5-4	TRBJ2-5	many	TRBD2	CASSPTGLAGLGTQYF	TGTGCCAGCAGCCCGACCGGACTAGCGGGATTAGGGACCCAGTACTTC
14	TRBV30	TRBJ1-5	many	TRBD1	CAWSADRGNQPQHF	TGTGCCTGGAGCGCAGACAGGGGCAATCAGCCCCAGCATTTT
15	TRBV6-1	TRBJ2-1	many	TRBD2	CASSLTSGREVEQFF	TGTGCCAGCAGCTTGACTAGCGGGAGGGAGGTTGAGCAGTTCTTC
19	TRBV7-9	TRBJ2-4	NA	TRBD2	CASSLATILAGEGGDIQYF	TGTGCCAGCAGCTTAGCGACTATCCTAGCGGGAGAGGGAGGTGACATTCAGTACTTC
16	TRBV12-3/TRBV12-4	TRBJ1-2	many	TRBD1	CASSRQGARANYGYTF	TGTGCCAGCAGTAGACAGGGGGCGAGGGCCAACTATGGCTACACCTTC
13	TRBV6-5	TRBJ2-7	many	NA	CASSYPGEGEQYF	TGTGCCAGCAGTTACCCCGGCGAGGGGGAGCAGTACTTC
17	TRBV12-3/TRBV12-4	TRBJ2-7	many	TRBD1	CASSDRGRFLNTYEQYF	TGTGCCAGCAGCGACAGGGGGCGCTTTTTAAACACCTACGAGCAGTACTTC
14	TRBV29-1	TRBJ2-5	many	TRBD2	CSVEWEGRQETQYF	TGCAGCGTTGAATGGGAGGGACGCCAAGAGACCCAGTACTTC
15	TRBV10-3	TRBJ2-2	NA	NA	CAISVDVFVTGELFF	TGTGCCATCAGTGTGGACGTTTTTGTCACCGGGGAGCTGTTTTTT
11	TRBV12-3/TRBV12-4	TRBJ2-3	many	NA	CASSWEFTQYF	TGTGCCAGCAGTTGGGAGTTCACGCAGTATTTT
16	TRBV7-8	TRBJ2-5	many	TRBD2	CASSLTRLAGQETQYF	TGTGCCAGCAGCTTAACAAGACTAGCGGGACAAGAGACCCAGTACTTC
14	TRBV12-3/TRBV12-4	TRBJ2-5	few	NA	CASSPGPIQETQYF	TGTGCCAGCAGCCCCGGCCCTATCCAAGAGACCCAGTACTTC
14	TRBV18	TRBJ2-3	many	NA	CASSISGGKDTQYF	TGTGCCAGCTCCATAAGTGGAGGGAAGGATACGCAGTATTTT